This is a list of T cell receptor beta chains from one sample in a study of T-cell memory formation after mild COVID-19. TCRdb itself ran the 5' RACE reads through MiXCR, one entry per CDR3 protein. This table has around 110,000 distinct CDR3 sequences, under 15% appearing once. The specimen sequenced was PBMCs or a T cell subset sorted from them (not recorded which). The receptors shown here come from an adult woman who had mild COVID-19 (a few samples of this study predate the infection). Cell type and time point are not known. Each CDR3 is given with its conserved first and last residue. D genes are given only for firm matches. Clone size is shown for a subset of rows, as once, few, many or a class of expanded clone.

V gene	clone size	J gene	D gene	CDR3 DNA	CDR3 protein
TRBV28	.	TRBJ2-7	TRBD1	TGTGCCAGCAGTTTAAGTGACAGGGGTTATATCTACGAGCAGTACTTC	CASSLSDRGYIYEQYF
TRBV7-9	.	TRBJ2-3	.	TGTGCCAGCAGCTTATCCGGGATCGAGGCAGATACGCAGTATTTT	CASSLSGIEADTQYF
TRBV11-2	few	TRBJ2-3	.	TGTGCCAGCAGAACCACCCTTACAGATACGCAGTATTTT	CASRTTLTDTQYF
TRBV5-1	many	TRBJ1-6	TRBD1	TGCGCCAGCAGCTTCGGGACAGGGAGTGACTCACCCCTCCACTTT	CASSFGTGSDSPLHF
TRBV9	few	TRBJ2-2	TRBD2	TGTGCCAGCAGCGCGGGGGCGGCTAGCGGGACCGGGGAGCTGTTTTTT	CASSAGAASGTGELFF
TRBV4-3	.	TRBJ1-2	.	TGCGCCAGCAGCCAATCCAGGGCGTCTAACTATGGCTACACCTTC	CASSQSRASNYGYTF
TRBV5-5	many	TRBJ2-3	TRBD2	TGTGCCAGCAGCTTCCTAGCGGGGGAGTGGGGTGGCACAGATACGCAGTATTTT	CASSFLAGEWGGTDTQYF
TRBV27	many	TRBJ1-1	TRBD1	TGTGCCAGCAGTATAACAGGGGTAACTGAAGCTTTCTTT	CASSITGVTEAFF
TRBV3-1	few	TRBJ2-7	.	TGTGCCAGCAGCCAAGTCGCCAGTGCCTACGAGCAGTACTTC	CASSQVASAYEQYF
TRBV19	many	TRBJ2-1	.	TGTGCCAGTAGTCTTGACGTCTACAATGAGCAGTTCTTC	CASSLDVYNEQFF
TRBV7-9	few	TRBJ2-6	.	TGTGCCAGCAGCCCCAGGTTATCTGGGGCCAACGTCCTGACTTTC	CASSPRLSGANVLTF
TRBV13	few	TRBJ2-5	.	TGTGCCAGCAGCCCGGGTTACCAAGAGACCCAGTACTTC	CASSPGYQETQYF
TRBV7-9	.	TRBJ2-1	TRBD2	TGTGCCAGCAGCTTTTTCCCTAGCGGGAGGCCCGATCAGTTCTTC	CASSFFPSGRPDQFF
TRBV10-2	many	TRBJ2-7	TRBD2	TGCGCCAGCAGCTTCGGGGTAGCGGGGGGCGAGCAGTACTTC	CASSFGVAGGEQYF
TRBV7-9	.	TRBJ2-5	TRBD2	TGTGCCAGCAGTCCAGGACTAGCGGGGACCCAAGAGACCCAGTACTTC	CASSPGLAGTQETQYF
TRBV5-4	few	TRBJ2-1	TRBD1	TGTGCCAGCAGCTTGGGGACAGGGGGTTCGTATGAGCAGTTCTTC	CASSLGTGGSYEQFF